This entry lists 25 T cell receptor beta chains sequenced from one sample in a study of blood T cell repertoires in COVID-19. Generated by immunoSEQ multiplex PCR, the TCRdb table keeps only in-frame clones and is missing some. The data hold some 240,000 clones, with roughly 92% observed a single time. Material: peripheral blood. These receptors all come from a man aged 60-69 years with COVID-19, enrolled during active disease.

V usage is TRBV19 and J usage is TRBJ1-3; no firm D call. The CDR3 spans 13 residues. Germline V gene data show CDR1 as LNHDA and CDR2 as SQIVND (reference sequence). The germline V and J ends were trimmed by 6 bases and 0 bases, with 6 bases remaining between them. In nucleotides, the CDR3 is TGTGCCAGTAGACAGAGCTCTGGAAACACCATATATTTT. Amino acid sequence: CASRQSSGNTIYF. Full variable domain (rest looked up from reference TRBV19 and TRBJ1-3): DGGITQSPKYLFRKEGQNVTLSCEQNLNHDAMYWYRQDPGQGLRLIYYSQIVNDFQKGDIAEGYSVSREKKESFPLTVTSAQKNPTAFYLCASRQSSGNTIYFGEGSWLTVV.

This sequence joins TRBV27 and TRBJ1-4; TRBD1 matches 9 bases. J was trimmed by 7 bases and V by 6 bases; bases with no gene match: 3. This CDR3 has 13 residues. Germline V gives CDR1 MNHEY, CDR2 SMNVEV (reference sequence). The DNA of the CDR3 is TGTGCCAGCAGAAGACAGGGGGGTGAAAAACTGTTTTTT. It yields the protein CASRRQGGEKLFF.

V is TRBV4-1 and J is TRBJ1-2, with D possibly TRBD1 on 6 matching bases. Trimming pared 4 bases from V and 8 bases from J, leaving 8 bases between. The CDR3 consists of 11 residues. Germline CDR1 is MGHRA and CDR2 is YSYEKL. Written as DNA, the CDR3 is TGCGCCAGCAGCCGCGGGGGCGGCTACACCTTC. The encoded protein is CASSRGGGYTF.

The CDR3 nucleotides read TGTGCCAGCAGCTACGCCCAGGGGGAGACCCAGTACTTC. Amino acids: CASSYAQGETQYF. The gene calls are TRBV7-3 and TRBJ2-5; D may be TRBD1 (6 bases). Trimming stripped 4 bases from V and 5 bases from J, with 11 bases between. The V gene's germline CDR1 is SGHTA and CDR2 FQGTGA. The CDR3 has 13 amino acids.

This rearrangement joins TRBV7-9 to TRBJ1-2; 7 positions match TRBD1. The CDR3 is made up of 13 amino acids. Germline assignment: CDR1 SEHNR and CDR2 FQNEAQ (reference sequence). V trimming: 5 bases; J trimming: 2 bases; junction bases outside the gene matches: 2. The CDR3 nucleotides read TGTGCCAGCAGCGGGACAGCGAACTATGGCTACACCTTC. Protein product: CASSGTANYGYTF.

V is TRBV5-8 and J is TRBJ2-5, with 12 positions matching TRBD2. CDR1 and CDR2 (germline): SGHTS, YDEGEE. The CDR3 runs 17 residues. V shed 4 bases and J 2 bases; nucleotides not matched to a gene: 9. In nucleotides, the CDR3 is TGTGCCAGCAGCCCCAGACTAGCGGGGGTGATGCAAGAGACCCAGTACTTC. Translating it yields CASSPRLAGVMQETQYF. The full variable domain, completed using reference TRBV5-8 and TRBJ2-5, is EAGVTQSPTHLIKTRGQQATLRCSPISGHTSVYWYQQALGLGLQFLLWYDEGEERNRGNFPPRFSGRQFPNYSSELNVNALELEDSALYLCASSPRLAGVMQETQYFGPGTRLLVL.

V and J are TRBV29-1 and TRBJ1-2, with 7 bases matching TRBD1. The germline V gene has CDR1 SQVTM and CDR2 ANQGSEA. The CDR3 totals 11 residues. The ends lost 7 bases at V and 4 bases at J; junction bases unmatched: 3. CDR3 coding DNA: TGCAGCGGTAGACAGGGCTATGGCTACACCTTC. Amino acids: CSGRQGYGYTF.

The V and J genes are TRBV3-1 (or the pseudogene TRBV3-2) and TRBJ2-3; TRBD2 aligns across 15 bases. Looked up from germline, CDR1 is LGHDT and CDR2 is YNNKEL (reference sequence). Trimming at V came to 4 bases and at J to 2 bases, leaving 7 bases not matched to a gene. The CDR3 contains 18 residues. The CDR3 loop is CASSRGLAGGPYTDTQYF. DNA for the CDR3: TGTGCCAGCAGCCGGGGACTAGCGGGAGGTCCTTACACAGATACGCAGTATTTT.

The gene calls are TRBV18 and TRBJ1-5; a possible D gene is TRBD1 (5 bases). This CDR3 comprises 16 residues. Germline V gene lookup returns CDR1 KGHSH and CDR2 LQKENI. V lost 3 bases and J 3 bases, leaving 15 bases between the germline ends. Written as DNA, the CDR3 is TGTGCCAGCTCACCGCAGGGTTTACCCAACAATCAGCCCCAGCATTTT. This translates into CASSPQGLPNNQPQHF. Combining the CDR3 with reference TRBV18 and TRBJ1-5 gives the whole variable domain NAGVMQNPRHLVRRRGQEARLRCSPMKGHSHVYWYRQLPEEGLKFMVYLQKENIIDESGMPKERFSAEFPKEGPSILRIQQVVRGDSAAYFCASSPQGLPNNQPQHFGDGTRLSIL.

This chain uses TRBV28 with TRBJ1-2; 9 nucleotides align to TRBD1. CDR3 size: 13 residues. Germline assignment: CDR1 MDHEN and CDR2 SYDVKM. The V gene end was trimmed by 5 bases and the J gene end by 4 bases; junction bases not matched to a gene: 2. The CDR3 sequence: CASSIQGAYGYTF. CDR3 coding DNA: TGTGCCAGCAGTATACAGGGGGCCTATGGCTACACCTTC.

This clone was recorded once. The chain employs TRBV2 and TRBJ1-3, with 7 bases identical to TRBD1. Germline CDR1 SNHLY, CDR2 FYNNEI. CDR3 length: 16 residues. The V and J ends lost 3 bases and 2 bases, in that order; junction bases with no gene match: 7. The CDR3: CASSDQGGLAGNTIYF. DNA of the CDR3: TGTGCCAGCAGTGACCAGGGGGGTTTAGCTGGAAACACCATATATTTT. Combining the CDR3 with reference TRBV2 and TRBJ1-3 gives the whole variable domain EPEVTQTPSHQVTQMGQEVILRCVPISNHLYFYWYRQILGQKVEFLVSFYNNEISEKSEIFDDQFSVERPDGSNFTLKIRSTKLEDSAMYFCASSDQGGLAGNTIYFGEGSWLTVV.

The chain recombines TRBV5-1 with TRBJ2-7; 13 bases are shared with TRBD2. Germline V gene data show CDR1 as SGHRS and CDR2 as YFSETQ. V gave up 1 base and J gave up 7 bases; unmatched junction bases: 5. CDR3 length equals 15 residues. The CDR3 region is CASSLTSGGAREQYF. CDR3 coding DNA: TGCGCCAGCAGCTTGACTAGCGGGGGGGCGAGAGAGCAGTACTTC.

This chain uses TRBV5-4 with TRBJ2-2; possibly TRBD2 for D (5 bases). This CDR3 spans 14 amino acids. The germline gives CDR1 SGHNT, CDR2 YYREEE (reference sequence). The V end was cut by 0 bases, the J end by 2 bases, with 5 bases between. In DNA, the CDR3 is TGTGCCAGCAGCTTGGCGGGAAACACCGGGGAGCTGTTTTTT. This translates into CASSLAGNTGELFF.

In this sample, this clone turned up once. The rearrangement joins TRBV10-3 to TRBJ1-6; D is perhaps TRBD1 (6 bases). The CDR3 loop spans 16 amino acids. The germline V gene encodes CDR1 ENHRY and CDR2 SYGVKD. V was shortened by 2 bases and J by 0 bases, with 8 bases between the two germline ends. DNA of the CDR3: TGTGCCATCAGTGAGCAGGGGAGCTCCTATAATTCACCCCTCCACTTT. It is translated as CAISEQGSSYNSPLHF.

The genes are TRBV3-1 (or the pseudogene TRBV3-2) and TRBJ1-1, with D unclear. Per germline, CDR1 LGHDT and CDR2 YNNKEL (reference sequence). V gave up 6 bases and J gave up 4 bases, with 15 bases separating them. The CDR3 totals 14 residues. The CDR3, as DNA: TGTGCCAGCAGTCCTACCGGGAGACTCACTGAAGCTTTCTTT. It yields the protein CASSPTGRLTEAFF.

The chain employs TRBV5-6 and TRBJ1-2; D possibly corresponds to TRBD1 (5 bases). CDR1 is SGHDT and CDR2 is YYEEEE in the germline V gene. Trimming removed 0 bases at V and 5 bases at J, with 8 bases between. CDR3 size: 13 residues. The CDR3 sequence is CASSLDRQYGYTF. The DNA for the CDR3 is TGTGCCAGCAGCTTGGACAGGCAGTATGGCTACACCTTC.

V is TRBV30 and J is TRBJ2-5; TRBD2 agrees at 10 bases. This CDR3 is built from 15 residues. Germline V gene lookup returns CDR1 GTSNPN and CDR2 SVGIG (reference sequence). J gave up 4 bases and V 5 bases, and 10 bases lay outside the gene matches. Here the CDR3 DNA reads TGTGCCTGGGACTTAGCGGGAGGACTCGGAGAGACCCAGTACTTC. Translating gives CAWDLAGGLGETQYF.

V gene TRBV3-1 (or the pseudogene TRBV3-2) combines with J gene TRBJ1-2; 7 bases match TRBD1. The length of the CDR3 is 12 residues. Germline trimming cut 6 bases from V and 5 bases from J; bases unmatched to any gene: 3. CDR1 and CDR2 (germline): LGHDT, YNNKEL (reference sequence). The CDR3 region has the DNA TGTGCCAGCAGGGCACAGGGGTATGGCTACACCTTC. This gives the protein CASRAQGYGYTF.

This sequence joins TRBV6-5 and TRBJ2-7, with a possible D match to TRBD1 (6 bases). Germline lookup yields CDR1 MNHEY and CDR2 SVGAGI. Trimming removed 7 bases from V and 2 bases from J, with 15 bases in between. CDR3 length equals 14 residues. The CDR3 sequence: CASTRDTPTYEQYF. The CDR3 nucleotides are TGTGCCAGCACCCGGGACACGCCTACCTACGAGCAGTACTTC.

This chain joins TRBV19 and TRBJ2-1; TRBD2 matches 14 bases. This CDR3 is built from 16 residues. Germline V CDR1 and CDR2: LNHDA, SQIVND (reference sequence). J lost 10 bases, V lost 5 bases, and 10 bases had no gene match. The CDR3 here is CASSAPGLAGAGEQFF. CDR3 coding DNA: TGTGCCAGTAGTGCTCCGGGACTAGCGGGGGCGGGGGAGCAGTTCTTC.

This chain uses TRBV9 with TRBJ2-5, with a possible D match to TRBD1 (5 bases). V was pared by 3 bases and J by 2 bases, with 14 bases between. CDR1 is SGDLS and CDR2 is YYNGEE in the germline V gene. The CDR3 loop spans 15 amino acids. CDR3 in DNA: TGTGCCAGCAGCGCAGAGACCGGACAACAAGAGACCCAGTACTTC. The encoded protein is CASSAETGQQETQYF.

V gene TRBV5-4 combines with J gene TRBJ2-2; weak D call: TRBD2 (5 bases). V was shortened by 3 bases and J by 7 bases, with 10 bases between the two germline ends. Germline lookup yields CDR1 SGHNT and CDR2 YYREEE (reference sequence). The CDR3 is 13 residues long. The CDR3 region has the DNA TGTGCCAGCAGCTCCGCCGCGGGCGGGGAGCTGTTTTTT. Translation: CASSSAAGGELFF.

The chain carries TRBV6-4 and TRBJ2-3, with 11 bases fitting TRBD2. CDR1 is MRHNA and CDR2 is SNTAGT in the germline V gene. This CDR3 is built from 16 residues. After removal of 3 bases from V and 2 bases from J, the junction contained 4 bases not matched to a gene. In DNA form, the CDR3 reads TGTGCCAGCAGTGAATATAGCGGGGGGGTCACAGATACGCAGTATTTT. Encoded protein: CASSEYSGGVTDTQYF.

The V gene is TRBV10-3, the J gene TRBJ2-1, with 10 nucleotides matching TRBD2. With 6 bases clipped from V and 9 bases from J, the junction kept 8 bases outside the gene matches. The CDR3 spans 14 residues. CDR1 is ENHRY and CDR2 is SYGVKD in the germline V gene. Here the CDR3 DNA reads TGTGCCATCAGGGAGCTAGCGGGAGAGGGTGAGCAGTTCTTC. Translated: CAIRELAGEGEQFF.

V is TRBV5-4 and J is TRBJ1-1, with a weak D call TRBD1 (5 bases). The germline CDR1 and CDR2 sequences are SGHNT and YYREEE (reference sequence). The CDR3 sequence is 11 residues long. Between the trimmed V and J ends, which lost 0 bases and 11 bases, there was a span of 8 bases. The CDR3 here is CASSLGQTAFF. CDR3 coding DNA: TGTGCCAGCAGCTTGGGACAGACGGCTTTCTTT.